The 4 T cell receptor beta chains listed next were all sequenced from one sample in a study of T-cell reconstitution after alpha-beta-depleted transplantation in children. Unique molecular identifiers were used to barcode this TCRbeta library. TCRdb re-analysed the PCR reads in MiXCR, keeping a single row per CDR3 protein. The sample consists of over 200,000 distinct CDR3 sequences, 11% of them appearing once. The source was PBMCs, collected before TCRalphabeta/CD19-depleted stem cell transplant. The receptor source for this set is a child younger than two with acute myeloid leukemia, due to receive a stem cell transplant.

The J gene is TRBJ2-3, the V gene TRBV6-2 or TRBV6-3; a possible D gene is TRBD1 (6 bases). The CDR3 contains 15 residues. V was clipped by 4 bases and J by 2 bases, with 13 bases between them. Germline V lookup: CDR1 MNHEY, CDR2 SVGEGT. The CDR3 DNA reads as TGTGCCAGCAGTTTCTATCGGGACAACACAGATACGCAGTATTTT. Encoded protein: CASSFYRDNTDTQYF.

This clonotype has at least ten counts. The chain recombines TRBV30 with TRBJ1-6; D is perhaps TRBD1 (5 bases). Germline V lookup: CDR1 GTSNPN, CDR2 SVGIG (reference sequence). The CDR3 loop spans 12 amino acids. Deletions cut 3 bases from V and 7 bases from J, with 7 bases between. The CDR3 DNA sequence: TGTGCCTGGAGACAGGCAAATTCACCCCTCCACTTT. Encoded protein: CAWRQANSPLHF. Drawing the rest from reference TRBV30 and TRBJ1-6, the complete variable domain is SQTIHQWPATLVQPVGSPLSLECTVEGTSNPNLYWYRQAAGRGLQLLFYSVGIGQISSEVPQNLSASRPQDRQFILSSKKLLLSDSGFYLCAWRQANSPLHFGNGTRLTVT.

This clonotype appeared many times. The genes are TRBV29-1 and TRBJ2-4, with no clear D. Trimming left V 3 bases short and J 0 bases short, with 6 bases between. CDR1 is SQVTM, CDR2 ANQGSEA, per germline. The CDR3 extends over 13 amino acids. The CDR3 region is CSVERVAKNIQYF. The DNA of the CDR3 is TGCAGCGTTGAGAGAGTAGCCAAAAACATTCAGTACTTC.

This clonotype was recorded at least ten times. V and J are TRBV7-9 and TRBJ1-4; D call uncertain. Per the germline V gene, CDR1 is SEHNR and CDR2 is FQNEAQ (reference sequence). The CDR3 has 14 amino acids. V lost 0 bases and J 7 bases, leaving 9 bases between the germline ends. CDR3 region: CASSLASSAEKLFF. The CDR3 nucleotides are TGTGCCAGCAGCTTAGCCAGCTCGGCTGAAAAACTGTTTTTT.